One T cell receptor (beta chain) is described in this entry. Assay: immunoSEQ multiplex PCR; the TCRdb copy retains only in-frame clones and omits some. Here the sample spans 270,000 or so clones, about nine tenths being singletons. The cohort comprised adults aged roughly 18 to 95 years residing in some 24 US areas. The CDR3 sequence is 15 residues long. Trimming removed 4 bases at V and 7 bases at J, with 18 bases between. Germline CDR1 and CDR2: SGDLS and YYNGEE. This entry comes from a study of blood T cell repertoires in COVID-19. The rearrangement links TRBV9 to TRBJ2-1; a possible D gene is TRBD2 (6 bases). Source material: PBMCs or T cells enriched from blood (not recorded which). The TCR comes from a woman aged 30 to 39 with acute COVID-19. CDR3 in amino acids: CASSHDSGDLNEQFF. The CDR3 nucleotides read TGTGCCAGCAGCCACGATAGCGGAGACCTAAATGAGCAGTTCTTC.